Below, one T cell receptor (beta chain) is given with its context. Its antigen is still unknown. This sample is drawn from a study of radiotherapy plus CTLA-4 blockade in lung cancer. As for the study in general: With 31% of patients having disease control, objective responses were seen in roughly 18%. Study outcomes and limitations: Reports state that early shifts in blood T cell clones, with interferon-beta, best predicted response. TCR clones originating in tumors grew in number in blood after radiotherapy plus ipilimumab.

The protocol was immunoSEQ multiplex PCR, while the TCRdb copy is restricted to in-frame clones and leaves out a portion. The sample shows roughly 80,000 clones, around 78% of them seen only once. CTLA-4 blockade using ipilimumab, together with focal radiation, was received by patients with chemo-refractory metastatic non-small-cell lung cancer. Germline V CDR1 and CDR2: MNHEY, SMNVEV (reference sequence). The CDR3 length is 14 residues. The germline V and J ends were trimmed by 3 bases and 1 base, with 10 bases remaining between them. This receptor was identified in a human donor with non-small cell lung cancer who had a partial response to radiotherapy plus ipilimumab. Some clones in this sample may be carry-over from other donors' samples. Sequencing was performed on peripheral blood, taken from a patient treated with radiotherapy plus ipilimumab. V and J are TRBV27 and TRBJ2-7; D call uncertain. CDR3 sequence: CASSLFQTSYEQYF. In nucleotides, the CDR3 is TGTGCCAGCAGTTTGTTTCAGACATCCTACGAGCAGTACTTC.